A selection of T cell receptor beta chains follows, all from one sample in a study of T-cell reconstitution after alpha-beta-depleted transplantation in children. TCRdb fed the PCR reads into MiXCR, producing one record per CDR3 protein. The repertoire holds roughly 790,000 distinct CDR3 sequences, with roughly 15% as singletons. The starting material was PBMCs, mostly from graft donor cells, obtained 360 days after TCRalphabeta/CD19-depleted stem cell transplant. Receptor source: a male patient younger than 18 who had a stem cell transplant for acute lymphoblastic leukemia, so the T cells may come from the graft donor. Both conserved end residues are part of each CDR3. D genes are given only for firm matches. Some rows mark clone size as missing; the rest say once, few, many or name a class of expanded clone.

TGCGCCAGCAGCTCCAACCCAGCGGGGGGCTCCTACAATGAGCAGTTCTTC,CASSSNPAGGSYNEQFF,TRBD2,TRBJ2-1,17,TRBV5-1,few
TGTGCCAGCAGCTTAGAACCAAACTATGGCTACACCTTC,CASSLEPNYGYTF,.,TRBJ1-2,13,TRBV7-9,few
TGCAGTGCTAGACTAGCGGGAGGTGGAGGTGCGGACTTC,CSARLAGGGGADF,TRBD2,TRBJ2-5,13,TRBV20-1,few
TGTGCCAGCAGCCAAGGGACGCGGAGATCGGAGACCCAGTACTTC,CASSQGTRRSETQYF,.,TRBJ2-5,15,TRBV14,.
TGTGCCAGCAGCTTGGGACCATCTGCGGAGACCCAGTACTTC,CASSLGPSAETQYF,.,TRBJ2-5,14,TRBV5-4,few
TGCGCCAGCAGCTTGGCACCACGGACCGGGGAGCTGTTTTTT,CASSLAPRTGELFF,.,TRBJ2-2,14,TRBV5-1,.
TGTGCCACCAGTGGGGAGGGCCAAGATACGCAGTATTTT,CATSGEGQDTQYF,TRBD2,TRBJ2-3,13,TRBV24-1,many
TGTGCCAGCAGAGTAGCGGATACAGATACGCAGTATTTT,CASRVADTDTQYF,.,TRBJ2-3,13,TRBV27,once
TGTGCCAGCAGCACCCCCGGACTAGCGGTTTCCTACGAGCAGTACTTC,CASSTPGLAVSYEQYF,TRBD2,TRBJ2-7,16,TRBV13,.
TGTGCCAGCAGTCCCCCGGGACAGGGGGCGGGATACAATGAGCAGTTCTTC,CASSPPGQGAGYNEQFF,TRBD1,TRBJ2-1,17,TRBV28,many
TGTGCCAGCAGCTCTAGCGGGATGAACTACAATGAGCAGTTCTTC,CASSSSGMNYNEQFF,TRBD2,TRBJ2-1,15,TRBV7-3,few
TGTGCCAGCAGCCAAGATCGGGGGACTAGGGGCAAAAACATTCAGTACTTC,CASSQDRGTRGKNIQYF,TRBD2,TRBJ2-4,17,TRBV4-2,.
TGTGCCAGCAACCCGGGGGCGCTTGGCGAGCAGTACTTC,CASNPGALGEQYF,.,TRBJ2-7,13,TRBV18,few
TGCGCCAGCAGCCTTACAGGGCGGGATACGCAGTATTTT,CASSLTGRDTQYF,.,TRBJ2-3,13,TRBV5-1,few
TGCGCCAGCAGCCCTGGACTAAATAACATTCAGTACTTC,CASSPGLNNIQYF,.,TRBJ2-4,13,TRBV4-1,many
TGTGCCAGCAGCGTGCCAGCGGGAGGACTGAACACCGGGGAGCTGTTTTTT,CASSVPAGGLNTGELFF,TRBD2,TRBJ2-2,17,TRBV9,.
TGTGCCAGCAGCTTAGGCTCGGGGGCCGGGGAGCTGTTTTTT,CASSLGSGAGELFF,.,TRBJ2-2,14,TRBV7-7,.
TGTGCCAGCAGCTTCACTAATGAAAAACTGTTTTTT,CASSFTNEKLFF,.,TRBJ1-4,12,TRBV7-9,.
TGCGCCAGCAGCCAAGAGCCTAGCTCCGAGCAGTACTTC,CASSQEPSSEQYF,.,TRBJ2-7,13,TRBV4-1,.
TGTGCGGGGCCAGCAGCTTACCCTTCTAGCGGGAGTGATGAGCAGTTCTTC,CAGPAAYPSSGSDEQFF,TRBD2,TRBJ2-1,17,TRBV7-9,.
TGTGCCAGCAGTTTCGGGAGAATGGAGACCCAGTACTTC,CASSFGRMETQYF,.,TRBJ2-5,13,TRBV12-3/TRBV12-4,.
TGCGCCAGCAGGGCAGGACAGGGGAGCACAGATACGCAGTATTTT,CASRAGQGSTDTQYF,TRBD1,TRBJ2-3,15,TRBV5-1,many
TGTGCCAACCGCCCTTCCCAGGCCATCTATGGCTACACCTTC,CANRPSQAIYGYTF,.,TRBJ1-2,14,TRBV2,.
TGTGCCAGCAGCGTAGTATCCGCTGATGAGCAGTTCTTC,CASSVVSADEQFF,.,TRBJ2-1,13,TRBV9,.
TGTGCCAGCAGCTCGGACATGCGGCCTAGGGGCAATCAGCCCCAGCATTTT,CASSSDMRPRGNQPQHF,.,TRBJ1-5,17,TRBV11-1,.
TGTGCCAGCAGCCCCGGGTCCCGCCCCTACAATGAGCAGTTCTTC,CASSPGSRPYNEQFF,.,TRBJ2-1,15,TRBV9,many
TGTGCCAGCAGCGTGAAGGGACTCGCGGAGACCCAGTACTTC,CASSVKGLAETQYF,.,TRBJ2-5,14,TRBV9,.
TGTGCCAGCAGTTTAGTGGGAGGCTGGCAGCCCCAGCATTTT,CASSLVGGWQPQHF,.,TRBJ1-5,14,TRBV12-3/TRBV12-4,few
TGTGCCAGCAGGAGGGAGCGGTTAGGCCCTGAAGCTTTCTTT,CASRRERLGPEAFF,.,TRBJ1-1,14,TRBV12-3/TRBV12-4,.